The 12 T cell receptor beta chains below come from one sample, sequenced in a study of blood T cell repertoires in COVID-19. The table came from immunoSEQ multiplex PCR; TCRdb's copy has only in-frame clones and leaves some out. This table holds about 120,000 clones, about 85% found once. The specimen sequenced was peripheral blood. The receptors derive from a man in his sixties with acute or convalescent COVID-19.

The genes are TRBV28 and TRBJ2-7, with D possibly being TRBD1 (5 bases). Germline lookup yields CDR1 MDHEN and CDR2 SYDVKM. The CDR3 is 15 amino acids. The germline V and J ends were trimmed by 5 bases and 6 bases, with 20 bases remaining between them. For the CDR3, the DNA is TGTGCCAGCAGTCTTGCAGGTGGGGCAGGGCCCGAGCAGTACTTC. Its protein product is CASSLAGGAGPEQYF. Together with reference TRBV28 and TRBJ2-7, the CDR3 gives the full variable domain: DVKVTQSSRYLVKRTGEKVFLECVQDMDHENMFWYRQDPGLGLRLIYFSYDVKMKEKGDIPEGYSVSREKKERFSLILESASTNQTSMYLCASSLAGGAGPEQYFGPGTRLTVT.

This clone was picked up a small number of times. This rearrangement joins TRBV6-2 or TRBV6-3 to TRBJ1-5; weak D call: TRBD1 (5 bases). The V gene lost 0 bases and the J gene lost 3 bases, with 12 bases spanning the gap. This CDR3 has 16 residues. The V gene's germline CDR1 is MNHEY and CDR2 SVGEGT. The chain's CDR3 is CASSYSRGSVNQPQHF. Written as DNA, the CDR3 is TGTGCCAGCAGTTACTCGCGGGGCTCGGTCAATCAGCCCCAGCATTTT.

CDR3 DNA sequence: TGTGCCAGCAGCGAAGCCTCGGGACAGGGTTTGAATGGCTACACCTTC. This encodes CASSEASGQGLNGYTF. The chain joins TRBV7-2 to TRBJ1-2; 9 bases align to TRBD1. The CDR3 loop spans 16 amino acids. Per germline, CDR1 SGHTA and CDR2 FQGNSA. J gave up 6 bases and V 5 bases, and 13 bases lay outside the gene matches.

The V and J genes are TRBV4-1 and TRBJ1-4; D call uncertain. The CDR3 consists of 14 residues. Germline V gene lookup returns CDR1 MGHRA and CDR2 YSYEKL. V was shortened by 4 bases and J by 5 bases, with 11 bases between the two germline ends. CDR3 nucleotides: TGCGCCAGCAGCCTGACTACCGGGAATGAAAAACTGTTTTTT. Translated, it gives CASSLTTGNEKLFF.

The CDR3 DNA reads TGTGCCAGCAGCGGAGCGGGAGGTACCACAGATACGCAGTATTTT. Amino acids: CASSGAGGTTDTQYF. This chain connects TRBV9 to TRBJ2-3; 9 nucleotides agree with TRBD2. The V gene's germline CDR1 is SGDLS and CDR2 YYNGEE. The CDR3 is 15 residues long. The ends lost 3 bases at V and 2 bases at J; junction bases unmatched: 4.

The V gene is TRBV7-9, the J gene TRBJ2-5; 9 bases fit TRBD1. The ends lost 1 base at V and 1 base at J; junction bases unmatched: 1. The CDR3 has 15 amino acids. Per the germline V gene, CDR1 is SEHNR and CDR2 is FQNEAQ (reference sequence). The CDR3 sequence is CASSLGDRVQETQYF. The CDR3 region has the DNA TGTGCCAGCAGCTTAGGGGACAGGGTCCAAGAGACCCAGTACTTC.

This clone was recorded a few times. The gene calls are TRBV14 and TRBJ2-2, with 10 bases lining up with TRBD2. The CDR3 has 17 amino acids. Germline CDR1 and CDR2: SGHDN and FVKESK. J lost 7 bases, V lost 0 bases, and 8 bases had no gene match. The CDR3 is CASSQDTSGMLFGELFF. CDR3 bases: TGTGCCAGCAGCCAAGATACTAGCGGGATGTTATTCGGGGAGCTGTTTTTT.

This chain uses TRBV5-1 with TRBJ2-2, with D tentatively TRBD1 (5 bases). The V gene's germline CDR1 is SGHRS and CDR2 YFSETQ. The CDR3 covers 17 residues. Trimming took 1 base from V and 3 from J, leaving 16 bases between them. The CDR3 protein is CASSLQSDTSYTGELFF. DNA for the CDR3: TGCGCCAGCAGCTTGCAATCGGACACTTCTTACACCGGGGAGCTGTTTTTT.

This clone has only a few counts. The CDR3 here is CASSGSSYNEQFF. CDR3 sequence (DNA): TGTGCCTCTAGCGGGAGCTCCTACAATGAGCAGTTCTTC. The chain recombines TRBV28 with TRBJ2-1, with 10 bases that match TRBD2. The CDR3 has 13 amino acids. Trimming removed 11 bases from V and 0 bases from J; junction bases left unmatched: 1. From germline, CDR1 is MDHEN and CDR2 SYDVKM.

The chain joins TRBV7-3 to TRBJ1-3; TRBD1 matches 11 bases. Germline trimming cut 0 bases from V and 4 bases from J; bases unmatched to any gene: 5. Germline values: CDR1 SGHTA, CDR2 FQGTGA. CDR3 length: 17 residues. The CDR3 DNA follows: TGTGCCAGCAGCTTAACAGGACAGGGGGCTGGAGGAAACACCATATATTTT. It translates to CASSLTGQGAGGNTIYF.

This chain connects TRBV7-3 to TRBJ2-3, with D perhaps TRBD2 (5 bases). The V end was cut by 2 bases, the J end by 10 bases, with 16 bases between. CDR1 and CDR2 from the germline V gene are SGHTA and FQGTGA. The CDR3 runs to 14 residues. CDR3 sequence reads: CASSLERLASSQYF. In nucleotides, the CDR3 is TGTGCCAGCAGCTTAGAGCGGCTAGCAAGTTCGCAGTATTTT.

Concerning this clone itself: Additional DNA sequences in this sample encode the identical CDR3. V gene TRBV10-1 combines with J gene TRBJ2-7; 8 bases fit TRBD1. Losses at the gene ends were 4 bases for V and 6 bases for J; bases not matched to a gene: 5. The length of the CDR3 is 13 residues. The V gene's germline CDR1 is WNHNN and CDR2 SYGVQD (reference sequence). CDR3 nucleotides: TGCGCCAGCAGTGGTGGACAGGGCGGCGAGCAGTACTTC. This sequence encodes CASSGGQGGEQYF.